The clone carrying this T cell receptor (beta chain) was seen ten or more times. CDR1 is SGHTA and CDR2 is FQGNSA in the germline V gene. V was clipped by 5 bases and J by 6 bases; unmatched bases: 8. CDR3 length: 14 residues. The sample is drawn from a study of T cell repertoires in cytomegalovirus infection. TCRdb processed the reads anew with MiXCR; each CDR3 protein has one entry. The sample yields about 490,000 distinct CDR3 sequences, more than 25% seen once. This TCR derives from a human donor in good health (CMV status not recorded). Some clones in this sample may be carry-over from other donors' samples. The sample consisted of PBMCs. The chain recombines TRBV7-2 with TRBJ1-1; TRBD1 matches at 8 bases. CDR3 sequence: CASSQDRGVAEAFF. CDR3 nucleotide sequence: TGTGCCAGCAGCCAAGACAGGGGTGTAGCTGAAGCTTTCTTT.